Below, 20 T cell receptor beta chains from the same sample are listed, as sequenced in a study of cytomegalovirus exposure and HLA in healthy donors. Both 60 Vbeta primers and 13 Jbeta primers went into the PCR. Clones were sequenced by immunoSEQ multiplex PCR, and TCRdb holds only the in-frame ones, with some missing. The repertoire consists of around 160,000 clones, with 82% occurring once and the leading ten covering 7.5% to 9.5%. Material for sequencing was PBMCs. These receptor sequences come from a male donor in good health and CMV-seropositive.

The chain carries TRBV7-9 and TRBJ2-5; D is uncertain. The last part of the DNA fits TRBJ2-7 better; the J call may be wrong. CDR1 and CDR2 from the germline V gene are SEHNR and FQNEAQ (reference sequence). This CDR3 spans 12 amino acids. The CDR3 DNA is TGTGCCAGCAGCTTAATTTCCCACGAGCAGTACTTC. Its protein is CASSLISHEQYF.

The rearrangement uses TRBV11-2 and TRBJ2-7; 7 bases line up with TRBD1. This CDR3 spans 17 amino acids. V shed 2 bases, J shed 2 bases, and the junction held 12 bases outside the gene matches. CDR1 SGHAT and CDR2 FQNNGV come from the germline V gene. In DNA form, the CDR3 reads TGTGCCAGCAGCTTAAAGGGTAGTAGGGGGCCCGCCTACGAGCAGTACTTC. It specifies CASSLKGSRGPAYEQYF.

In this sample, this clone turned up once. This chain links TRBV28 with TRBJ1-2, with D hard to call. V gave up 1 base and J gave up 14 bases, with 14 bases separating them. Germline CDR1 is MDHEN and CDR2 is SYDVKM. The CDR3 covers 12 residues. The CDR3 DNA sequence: TGTGCCAGCAGTTTATCCCAGAGGGATTTGACCTTC. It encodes CASSLSQRDLTF.

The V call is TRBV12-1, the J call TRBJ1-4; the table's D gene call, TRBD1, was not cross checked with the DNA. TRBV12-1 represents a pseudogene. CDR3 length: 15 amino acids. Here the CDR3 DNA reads TGTGCCAGCAGCTATAGGTGGCAGGTTGGGGAAAAACTGTTTTTT. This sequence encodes CASSYRWQVGEKLFF.

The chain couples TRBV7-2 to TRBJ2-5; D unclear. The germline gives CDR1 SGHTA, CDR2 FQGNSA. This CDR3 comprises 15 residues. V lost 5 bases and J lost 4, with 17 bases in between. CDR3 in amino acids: CASSLNPLNLETQYF. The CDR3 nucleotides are TGTGCCAGCAGCCTAAACCCACTAAACCTAGAGACCCAGTACTTC.

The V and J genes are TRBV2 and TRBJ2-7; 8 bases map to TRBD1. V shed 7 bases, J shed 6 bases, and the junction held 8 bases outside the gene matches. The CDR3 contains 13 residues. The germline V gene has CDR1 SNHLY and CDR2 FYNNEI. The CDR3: CASTKDRASEQYF. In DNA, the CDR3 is TGTGCCAGCACCAAGGACAGGGCGAGCGAGCAGTACTTC.

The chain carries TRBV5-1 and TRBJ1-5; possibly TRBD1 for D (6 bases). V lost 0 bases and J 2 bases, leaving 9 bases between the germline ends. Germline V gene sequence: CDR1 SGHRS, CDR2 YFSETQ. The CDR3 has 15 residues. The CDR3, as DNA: TGCGCCAGCAGCTTGGAGGCAGGGGGCAATCAGCCCCAGCATTTT. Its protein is CASSLEAGGNQPQHF. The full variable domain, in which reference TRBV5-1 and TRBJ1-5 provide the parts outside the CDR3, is KAGVTQTPRYLIKTRGQQVTLSCSPISGHRSVSWYQQTPGQGLQFLFEYFSETQRNKGNFPGRFSGRQFSNSRSEMNVSTLELGDSALYLCASSLEAGGNQPQHFGDGTRLSIL.

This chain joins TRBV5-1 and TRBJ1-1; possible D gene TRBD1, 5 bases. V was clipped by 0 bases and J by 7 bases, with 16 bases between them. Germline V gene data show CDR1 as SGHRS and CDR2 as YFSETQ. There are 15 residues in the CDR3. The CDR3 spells CASSLDVGGVGEAFF. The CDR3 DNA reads TGCGCCAGCAGCTTGGACGTCGGGGGGGTTGGTGAAGCTTTCTTT.

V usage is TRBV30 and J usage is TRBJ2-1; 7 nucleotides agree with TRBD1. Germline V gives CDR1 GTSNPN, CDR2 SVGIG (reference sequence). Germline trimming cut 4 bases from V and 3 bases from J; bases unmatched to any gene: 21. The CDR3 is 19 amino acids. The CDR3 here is CAWILSGTATSYFYNEQFF. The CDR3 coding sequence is TGTGCCTGGATTCTCTCCGGGACAGCCACTTCCTATTTCTACAATGAGCAGTTCTTC.

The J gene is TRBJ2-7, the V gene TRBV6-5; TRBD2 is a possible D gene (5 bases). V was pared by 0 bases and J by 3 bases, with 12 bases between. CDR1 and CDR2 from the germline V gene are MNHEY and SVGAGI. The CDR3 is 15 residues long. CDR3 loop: CASSYSREARYEQYF. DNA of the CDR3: TGTGCCAGCAGTTACTCGAGGGAAGCTCGCTACGAGCAGTACTTC.

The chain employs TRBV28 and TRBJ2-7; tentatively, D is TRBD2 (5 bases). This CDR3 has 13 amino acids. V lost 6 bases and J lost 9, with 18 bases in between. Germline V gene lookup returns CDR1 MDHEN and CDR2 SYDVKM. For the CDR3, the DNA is TGTGCCAGCAGCGAGGGAGCGGCAGATGGGCAGTACTTC. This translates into CASSEGAADGQYF.

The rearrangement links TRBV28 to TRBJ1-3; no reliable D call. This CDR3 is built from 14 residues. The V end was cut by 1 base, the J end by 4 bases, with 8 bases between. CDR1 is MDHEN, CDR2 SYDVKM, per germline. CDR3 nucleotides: TGTGCCAGCAGTTTATCCTCAGTCGGAAACACCATATATTTT. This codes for CASSLSSVGNTIYF.

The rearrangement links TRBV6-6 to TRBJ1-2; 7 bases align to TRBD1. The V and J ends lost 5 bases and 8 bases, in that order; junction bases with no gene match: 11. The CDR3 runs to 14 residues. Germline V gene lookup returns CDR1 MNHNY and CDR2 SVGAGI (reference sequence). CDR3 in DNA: TGTGCCAGCAGTGACGACAGGGACACTTACGGCTACACCTTC. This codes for CASSDDRDTYGYTF.

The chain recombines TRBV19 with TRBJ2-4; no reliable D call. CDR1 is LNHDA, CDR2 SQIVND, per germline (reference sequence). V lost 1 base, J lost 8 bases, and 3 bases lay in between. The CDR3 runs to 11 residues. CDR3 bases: TGTGCCAGTAGTATAGCGGACATTCAGTACTTC. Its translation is CASSIADIQYF.

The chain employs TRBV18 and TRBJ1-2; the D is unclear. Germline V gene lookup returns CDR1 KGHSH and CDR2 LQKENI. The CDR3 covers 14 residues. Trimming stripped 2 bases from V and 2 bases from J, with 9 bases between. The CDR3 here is CASSPMTENYGYTF. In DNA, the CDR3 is TGTGCCAGCTCACCAATGACGGAGAACTATGGCTACACCTTC.

Here the CDR3 reads CAVHDTNQPQHF. The CDR3 coding sequence is TGTGCCGTTCATGATACTAATCAGCCCCAGCATTTT. This rearrangement joins TRBV28 to TRBJ1-5; D remains unclear. The germline V and J ends were trimmed by 11 bases and 4 bases, with 12 bases remaining between them. Per the germline V gene, CDR1 is MDHEN and CDR2 is SYDVKM. The length of the CDR3 is 12 residues.

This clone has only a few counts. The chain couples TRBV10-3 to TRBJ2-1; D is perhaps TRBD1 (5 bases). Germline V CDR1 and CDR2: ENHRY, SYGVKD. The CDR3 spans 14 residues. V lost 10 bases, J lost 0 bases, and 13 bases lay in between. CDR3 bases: TGTGCCACAGACCAGGGAAGCTCCTACAATGAGCAGTTCTTC. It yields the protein CATDQGSSYNEQFF.

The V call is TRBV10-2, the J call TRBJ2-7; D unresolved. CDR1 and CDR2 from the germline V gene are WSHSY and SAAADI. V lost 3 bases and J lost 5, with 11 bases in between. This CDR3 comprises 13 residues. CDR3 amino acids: CASSDGVENEQYF. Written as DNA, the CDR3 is TGCGCCAGCAGTGACGGTGTCGAAAACGAGCAGTACTTC.

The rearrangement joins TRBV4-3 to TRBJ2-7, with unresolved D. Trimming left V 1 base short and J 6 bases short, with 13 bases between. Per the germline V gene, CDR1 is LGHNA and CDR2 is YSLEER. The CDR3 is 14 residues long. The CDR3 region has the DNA TGCGCCAGCAGCCAAGGGGCAGCTGTTGGCGAGCAGTACTTC. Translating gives CASSQGAAVGEQYF.

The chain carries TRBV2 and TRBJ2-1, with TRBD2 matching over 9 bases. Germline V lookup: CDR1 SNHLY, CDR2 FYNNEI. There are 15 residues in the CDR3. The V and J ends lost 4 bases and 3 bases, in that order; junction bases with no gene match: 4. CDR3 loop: CASSGGRALYNEQFF. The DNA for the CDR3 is TGTGCCAGCAGTGGCGGGAGGGCCCTCTACAATGAGCAGTTCTTC.